The T cell receptor (beta chain) under discussion was sequenced for a study of radiation and T cells in renal cell carcinoma (dated by TCRdb to about 2020). Notes on the research overall: The samples were drawn from a clinical trial, where primary renal cell carcinomas were treated with 15 Gy of stereotactic body radiation therapy and then removed by nephrectomy 4 weeks afterward. A total of roughly 4 million unique CDR3 nucleotide sequences, encoding around 2.7 million unique CDR3 amino acid sequences, were found across all 53 samples. In total, fewer than 55 samples underwent TCR beta sequencing: around 25 tumors plus 27 peripheral blood samples. Overall results and qualifications from the work: Tracking of blood repertoire dynamics stopped at less than five weeks after treatment, with no follow-up past that point. No pretreatment tumor biopsies were available, so the baseline intratumoral presence of clonotypes could not be determined. The single-armed trial design could not address effects of radiation dose or scheduling on the TCR repertoire. An increase in top tumor clonotypes in blood was observed from baseline to 2 weeks post-radiation, followed by contraction by 4 weeks, which was taken to suggest transient expansion of tumor-resident clones.

The immunoSEQ kit was used, according to the manufacturer's recommendations, to generate TCR beta libraries from genomic DNA. For library preparation, a first multiplex PCR was performed with proprietary primers, followed by a second PCR in which unique barcodes were added, and bead cleanups were performed after each round. Each sample batch included a kit-provided positive control reaction and a negative control reaction. The final libraries were assessed on an Agilent 4200 TapeStation D1000 ScreenTape, pooled by volume, and quantified by qPCR. An Illumina NextSeq500 fitted with a MidOutput 150-cycle cartridge performed the sequencing, running 156 Read1 cycles and 15 Index1 cycles with the kit's custom primers. The pooled library was loaded at about 1 pM, and approximately 18% PhiX control was spiked in. In the authors' own workflow: The vendor-processed data were analyzed in R, and a clonotype was defined as all T cells that share the same CDR3 nucleotide sequence. In the clone abundance analyses, frequencies were normalized to the 10,000 most abundant clones in each sample. Public T cell clones, which averaged fewer than five per sample, were excluded before analysis. A difference in abundance of at least 32-fold between compartments was used to define tumor-enriched and baseline blood-enriched clonotypes. A beta-binomial differential abundance model was used to identify clonotypes that expanded or contracted between blood time points. Tumor-blood repertoire similarity was measured with the Baroni-Urbani and Buser coefficient, and group comparisons used two-tailed Wilcoxon tests in R. This immuneACCESS table, as held by TCRdb, lists in-frame sequences with V and J called but not all clones. Of the missing ones, under half trace to an unresolved V gene in checked studies; the others have no known cause. V and J calls and clone size are as listed in that table; D and trimming were resolved from the DNA. Recorded for this sample are about 130,000 clones; about 81% of them occurred a single time. Less than 2.5% of the sample belongs to the ten largest clones.

The label giving this sample's time point can be read as: blood 2 weeks post-SBRT. Reading the label with the study, this specimen's treatment or condition is: 15 Gy SBRT to primary tumor, nephrectomy 4 weeks later. To follow tumor-enriched clonotypes, peripheral blood was collected serially from radiation-treated patients at baseline and again at 2 weeks and 4 weeks after SBRT. Every patient's renal cell carcinoma showed clear cell pathology. The QIAamp DNA Blood Mini Kit (Qiagen) was used to prepare genomic DNA for TCR sequencing. The analyses included only samples that passed all quality control checks. The CDR3 measures 13 amino acids from cysteine to phenylalanine. CDR3 DNA only is kept here, 39 bases in frame from base 1. V lost 6 bases and J lost 8 bases, and the count of bases not matched to a germline gene is 5. The germline V gene provides CDR1 MRHNA and CDR2 SNTAGT. Comments on this clone: Its antigen target is currently unknown. No much larger clone is present one base from it, and per-base qualities are unavailable.

The material sequenced was blood, taken from a patient whose treatment included radiotherapy and nephrectomy. This sequence originates from a woman aged 55-69 years with renal cell carcinoma. The chain joins TRBV6-4 to TRBJ2-1, and 9 bases in between align with TRBD2. The DNA sequence is given as TGTGCCAGCAGCCCGCGGGGGGGCGATGAGCAGTTCTTC. This yields the protein CASSPRGGDEQFF.